This entry lists 13 T cell receptor beta chains sequenced from one sample in a study of PD-1 blockade in classical Hodgkin lymphoma. The time point here: newly diagnosed, previously untreated cHL patient sample. Measured with immunoSEQ multiplex PCR; TCRdb has only the in-frame clones, and not every one. Of 70,000 or so clones in the sample, over 90% were seen once. The specimen was peripheral blood mononuclear cells (PBMCs). Receptors were obtained from a human donor with classical Hodgkin lymphoma.

The V call is TRBV5-5, the J call TRBJ1-3, with D uncertain. V lost 5 bases and J lost 8, with 32 bases in between. CDR1 is SGHKS and CDR2 is YYEKEE in the germline V gene (reference sequence). The CDR3 has 19 residues. Written as DNA, the CDR3 is TGTGCCAGCAGTATGGCCGCAGTCCGCGGGGTCTTAACGGCGGACACCATATATTTT. Protein sequence: CASSMAAVRGVLTADTIYF.

This chain joins TRBV5-6 and TRBJ1-1; no reliable D call. CDR3 length: 14 residues. V lost 1 base and J 0 bases, leaving 7 bases between the germline ends. Per germline, CDR1 SGHDT and CDR2 YYEEEE. CDR3 in amino acids: CASSLRPMNTEAFF. DNA for the CDR3: TGTGCCAGCAGCTTGAGGCCGATGAACACTGAAGCTTTCTTT.

This chain joins TRBV7-2 and TRBJ1-4, with D unresolved. The V gene lost 7 bases and the J gene lost 4 bases, with 10 bases spanning the gap. This CDR3 is built from 13 residues. The germline V gene has CDR1 SGHTA and CDR2 FQGNSA. CDR3 residues: CASTRGSNEKLFF. CDR3 DNA sequence: TGTGCCAGCACCCGGGGTAGTAATGAAAAACTGTTTTTT.

CDR3 region: CASRDRRAGETQYF. Here the CDR3 DNA reads TGTGCCAGCAGAGACAGGAGGGCGGGAGAGACCCAGTACTTC. V gene TRBV11-2 combines with J gene TRBJ2-5, with D possibly called TRBD1 or TRBD2 (6 bases each). The CDR3 is made up of 14 amino acids. V was cut by 6 bases and J by 4 bases, with 15 bases left in between. The germline V gene has CDR1 SGHAT and CDR2 FQNNGV.

The rearrangement uses TRBV27 and TRBJ2-7, with 8 nucleotides matching TRBD1. Germline loops: CDR1 MNHEY, CDR2 SMNVEV (reference sequence). CDR3 size: 13 residues. The V gene end was trimmed by 5 bases and the J gene end by 3 bases; junction bases not matched to a gene: 3. CDR3 sequence: CASSTGGHYEQYF. CDR3 coding DNA: TGTGCCAGCAGTACAGGGGGGCACTACGAGCAGTACTTC.

This chain uses TRBV6-6 with TRBJ1-2; D may be TRBD1 (5 bases). The CDR3 is 13 amino acids. The germline V gene encodes CDR1 MNHNY and CDR2 SVGAGI (reference sequence). Between the trimmed V and J ends, which lost 5 bases and 8 bases, there was a span of 15 bases. CDR3 loop: CASSQGEGFGYTF. In DNA, the CDR3 is TGTGCCAGCAGTCAGGGTGAGGGTTTCGGCTACACCTTC.

The V gene is TRBV5-6, the J gene TRBJ1-5; D may be TRBD1 (6 bases). Trimming took off 0 bases at V and 4 bases at J, with 11 bases between the two ends. From germline, CDR1 is SGHDT and CDR2 YYEEEE. This CDR3 contains 15 residues. The DNA of the CDR3 is TGTGCCAGCAGCTTGGGCGGGGGCCGGAATCAGCCCCAGCATTTT. Translated: CASSLGGGRNQPQHF.

The chain recombines TRBV6-6 with TRBJ2-2; D ambiguous. The CDR3 is made up of 14 amino acids. Trimming removed 5 bases at V and 4 bases at J, with 11 bases between. CDR1 is MNHNY and CDR2 is SVGAGI in the germline V gene (reference sequence). For the CDR3, the DNA is TGTGCCAGCAGTGCCACTGCTGGCACCGGGGAGCTGTTTTTT. Translated: CASSATAGTGELFF.

This rearrangement joins TRBV4-1 to TRBJ1-4; 12 bases line up with TRBD1. The germline CDR1 and CDR2 sequences are MGHRA and YSYEKL. V lost 0 bases to trimming and J lost 11 bases; unmatched junction nucleotides: 7. The CDR3 length is 16 residues. The DNA for the CDR3 is TGCGCCAGCAGCCAAGATAGCGGGGACAGGGGGCGCAAACTGTTTTTT. It codes for CASSQDSGDRGRKLFF.

The CDR3, as DNA: TGTGCCAGCAGCTGTCCGCGGCTATCCCATACAGATACGCAGTATTTT. This encodes CASSCPRLSHTDTQYF. This chain joins TRBV21-1 and TRBJ2-3; the D segment call TRBD2 is taken from the table without a DNA check. TRBV21-1 is deemed a pseudogene. The CDR3 is made up of 16 amino acids.

This chain links TRBV10-3 with TRBJ1-2; D is ambiguous. With 2 bases removed from V and 13 bases from J, the gap between germline ends came to 17 bases. CDR1 and CDR2 from the germline V gene are ENHRY and SYGVKD. The CDR3 contains 13 residues. In nucleotides, the CDR3 is TGTGCCATCAGTGAGGTGATCGGCGTGGGTACCACCTTC. Amino acids: CAISEVIGVGTTF.

The rearrangement joins TRBV4-3 to TRBJ2-3; 10 bases agree with TRBD2. The V segment lost 0 bases and the J segment 2 bases; nucleotides outside the gene matches: 11. CDR1 and CDR2 from the germline V gene are LGHNA and YSLEER. The CDR3 loop spans 19 amino acids. CDR3 sequence reads: CASSQDLLAGFASTDTQYF. The DNA for the CDR3 is TGCGCCAGCAGCCAAGATTTACTAGCGGGATTTGCCTCCACAGATACGCAGTATTTT.

The rearrangement joins TRBV19 to TRBJ2-5; no firm D call. Between the trimmed V and J ends, which lost 3 bases and 4 bases, there was a span of 12 bases. This CDR3 spans 14 amino acids. The V gene's germline CDR1 is LNHDA and CDR2 SQIVND (reference sequence). DNA for the CDR3: TGTGCCAGTAGTATGTACTCTCGGGCAGAGACCCAGTACTTC. As protein: CASSMYSRAETQYF.